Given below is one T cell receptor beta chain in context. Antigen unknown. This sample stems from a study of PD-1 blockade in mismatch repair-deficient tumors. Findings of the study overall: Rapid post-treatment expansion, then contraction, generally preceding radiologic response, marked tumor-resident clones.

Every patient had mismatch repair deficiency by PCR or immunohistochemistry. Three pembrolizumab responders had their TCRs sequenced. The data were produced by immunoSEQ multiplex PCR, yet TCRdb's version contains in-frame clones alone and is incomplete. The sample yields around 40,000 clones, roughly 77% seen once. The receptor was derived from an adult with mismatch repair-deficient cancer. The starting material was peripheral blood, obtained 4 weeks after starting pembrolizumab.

The CDR3 DNA reads as TGCAGCGTTGAAAAGGAGACAGGGGGCTTCGCTGGCTACACCTTC. Its protein product is CSVEKETGGFAGYTF. V gene TRBV29-1 combines with J gene TRBJ1-2; 10 nucleotides agree with TRBD1. V lost 2 bases, J lost 7 bases, and 10 bases stayed unmatched. The CDR3 length is 15 residues. Germline-derived CDR1 and CDR2 are SQVTM and ANQGSEA.